This section outlines one T cell receptor beta chain sequence together with its context. Its cognate antigen is unknown. The sample belongs to a study of long-term antiretroviral therapy in people with HIV. Samples were assayed with immunoSEQ v3.0 at survey level. Produced via immunoSEQ multiplex PCR; TCRdb's table is partial and in-frame only. The top ten clones hold approximately 20% of a sample with 14,000 or so clones, more than 60% of them seen once. The V gene's germline CDR1 is SEHNR and CDR2 FQNEAQ (reference sequence). The V end lost 8 bases, the J end lost 6 bases, and 17 bases lay between the germline ends. The CDR3 totals 13 residues. Study conclusions and caveats: Repertoire dominance by clones expanded before ART was seen at all time points. After ART, diversity increased yet remained lower than transplant donor controls. HIV repertoires had narrower CDR3 length ranges than controls. Someone took the blood between about 2004 and 2017, maybe while older ART regimens were in use.

V is TRBV7-9 and J is TRBJ2-7; a possible D gene is TRBD2 (6 bases). This material consisted of unsorted PBMCs, taken 1.3 years before starting antiretroviral therapy. The sequence came from a man aged 35-49 years with HIV. The CDR3 loop reads CASGRAEGGEQYF. As DNA, the CDR3 is TGTGCCAGCGGTAGGGCGGAGGGTGGCGAGCAGTACTTC. The variable domain in full, with the rest retrieved from reference TRBV7-9 and TRBJ2-7, is DTGVSQNPRHKITKRGQNVTFRCDPISEHNRLYWYRQTLGQGPEFLTYFQNEAQLEKSRLLSDRFSAERPKGSFSTLEIQRTEQGDSAMYLCASGRAEGGEQYFGPGTRLTVT.